Presented here are 18 T cell receptor beta chains from one specimen sequenced in a study of control samples from healthy donors and cancer patients. TCRdb's table, derived via immunoSEQ multiplex PCR, lists solely in-frame clones and lacks some. The top ten clones hold around 5.4% of a sample with some 140,000 clones, 85% to 95% of them seen once. Sequencing was carried out using blood. Receptor source: a man aged 35 to 55 in good health.

The chain employs TRBV19 and TRBJ2-1; 10 bases align to TRBD1. The CDR3 is made up of 15 amino acids. J gave up 2 bases and V 4 bases, and 2 bases lay outside the gene matches. Germline CDR1 LNHDA, CDR2 SQIVND (reference sequence). The CDR3 DNA follows: TGTGCCAGTAGTAAGACAGGGGGCCCCTACAATGAGCAGTTCTTC. Translating it yields CASSKTGGPYNEQFF.

CDR3 sequence reads: CATSVSGGAPYNEQFF. CDR3 coding DNA: TGTGCCACCAGTGTTAGCGGGGGGGCCCCATACAATGAGCAGTTCTTC. The chain has TRBV24-1 and TRBJ2-1; the match to TRBD2 covers 11 bases. V was clipped by 5 bases and J by 4 bases; unmatched bases: 6. This CDR3 spans 16 amino acids. Germline assignment: CDR1 KGHDR and CDR2 SFDVKD.

J is TRBJ2-4 and V is TRBV12-5; D gene ambiguous. The CDR3 contains 12 residues. Trimming pared 4 bases from V and 5 bases from J, leaving 6 bases between. Germline V gives CDR1 LGHNT, CDR2 FRNRAP. CDR3 DNA: TGTGCTAGTGGTTCGGGCCAAAACATTCAGTACTTC. This gives the protein CASGSGQNIQYF.

The gene calls are TRBV18 and TRBJ1-1, with a weak D call TRBD1 (5 bases). The CDR3 extends over 15 amino acids. V was clipped by 3 bases and J by 1 base, with 12 bases between them. The germline V gene encodes CDR1 KGHSH and CDR2 LQKENI. CDR3 in DNA: TGTGCCAGCTCACCGATTACCCAGGGGAACACTGAAGCTTTCTTT. Protein: CASSPITQGNTEAFF.

V and J are TRBV5-5 and TRBJ2-5; 10 nucleotides agree with TRBD2. This CDR3 has 15 residues. Germline CDR1 reads SGHKS; CDR2 reads YYEKEE (reference sequence). V was clipped by 2 bases and J by 5 bases; unmatched bases: 6. The CDR3 loop is CASSFSGGQGETQYF. The DNA of the CDR3 is TGTGCCAGCAGCTTTAGCGGGGGGCAAGGGGAGACCCAGTACTTC.

The chain couples TRBV7-8 to TRBJ1-1; D gene unclear. In germline, CDR1 is SGHVS, CDR2 FQNEAQ. This CDR3 has 13 amino acids. V was shortened by 9 bases and J by 2 bases, with 13 bases between the two germline ends. CDR3 DNA: TGTGCCAGTCAAGGAGGGTCTAACACTGAAGCTTTCTTT. As protein: CASQGGSNTEAFF.

This chain connects TRBV29-1 to TRBJ1-1, with D perhaps TRBD1 (6 bases). V was pared by 4 bases and J by 5 bases, with 11 bases between. CDR1 and CDR2 (germline): SQVTM, ANQGSEA. The CDR3 length is 12 residues. The CDR3: CSVVGGRTEAFF. CDR3 in DNA: TGCAGCGTTGTAGGGGGAAGGACTGAAGCTTTCTTT.

The chain combines TRBV6-2 or TRBV6-3 with TRBJ2-2, with 15 bases lining up with TRBD2. The CDR3 is 18 amino acids. Germline trimming cut 6 bases from V and 0 bases from J; bases unmatched to any gene: 5. Germline-derived CDR1 and CDR2 are MNHEY and SVGEGT. The CDR3: CASSDWTSGGANTGELFF. The CDR3 nucleotides read TGTGCCAGCAGCGACTGGACTAGCGGGGGGGCGAACACCGGGGAGCTGTTTTTT.

V usage is TRBV5-1 and J usage is TRBJ1-1; D call uncertain. CDR1 and CDR2 from the germline V gene are SGHRS and YFSETQ. The CDR3 consists of 13 residues. Trimming cost V 6 bases and J 3 bases, with 12 bases left between them. In DNA, the CDR3 is TGCGCCAGCACCTTCGACGGTGACACTGAAGCTTTCTTT. Protein sequence: CASTFDGDTEAFF.

For the CDR3, the DNA is TGTGCCAGCAGCCCACAGGGGGCCGTGAACACCGGGGAGCTGTTTTTT. Translating gives CASSPQGAVNTGELFF. The genes are TRBV7-2 and TRBJ2-2, with 9 positions matching TRBD1. Germline V gene sequence: CDR1 SGHTA, CDR2 FQGNSA. This CDR3 comprises 16 residues. V lost 5 bases, J lost 1 base, and 5 bases stayed unmatched.

This clone was observed a single time. This sequence joins TRBV15 and TRBJ1-5; 10 nucleotides match TRBD1. This CDR3 region has 15 residues. Germline V gives CDR1 LNHNV, CDR2 YYDKDF (reference sequence). Trimming at V came to 2 bases and at J to 6 bases, leaving 4 bases not matched to a gene. CDR3 region: CATSRKTGGSQPQHF. For the CDR3, the DNA is TGTGCCACCAGCAGAAAGACAGGGGGCTCTCAGCCCCAGCATTTT.

V is TRBV6-5 and J is TRBJ2-2; the match to TRBD1 covers 8 bases. Germline CDR1 is MNHEY and CDR2 is SVGAGI. The CDR3 runs to 16 residues. The J segment lost 6 bases and the V segment lost 0 bases, leaving 6 bases of the junction unmatched. CDR3 sequence reads: CASSYSGRGPAGELFF. The CDR3 DNA reads as TGTGCCAGCAGTTACTCGGGCAGGGGGCCGGCCGGGGAGCTGTTTTTT.

The V call is TRBV4-1, the J call TRBJ1-2; tentative D call: TRBD1 (6 bases). Germline V gives CDR1 MGHRA, CDR2 YSYEKL. This CDR3 is 16 amino acids long. With 0 bases removed from V and 0 bases from J, the gap between germline ends came to 11 bases. CDR3 amino acids: CASSQDDGTSNYGYTF. The CDR3 DNA is TGCGCCAGCAGCCAAGACGACGGGACATCTAACTATGGCTACACCTTC.

This rearrangement joins TRBV20-1 to TRBJ1-1; no reliable D call. V gave up 7 bases and J gave up 1 base, with 7 bases separating them. The length of the CDR3 is 11 residues. The germline CDR1 and CDR2 sequences are DFQATT and SNEGSKA (reference sequence). This chain's CDR3 is CSGKGNTEAFF. DNA for the CDR3: TGCAGTGGAAAGGGGAACACTGAAGCTTTCTTT.

V and J are TRBV5-1 and TRBJ2-3, with D unclear. From germline, CDR1 is SGHRS and CDR2 YFSETQ. There are 14 residues in the CDR3. The V gene lost 2 bases and the J gene lost 1 base, with 8 bases spanning the gap. The CDR3 nucleotides are TGCGCCAGCAGCTTTCATAGTGGCACAGATACGCAGTATTTT. Its protein is CASSFHSGTDTQYF. The entire variable domain, with the rest obtained from reference TRBV5-1 and TRBJ2-3, is as follows: KAGVTQTPRYLIKTRGQQVTLSCSPISGHRSVSWYQQTPGQGLQFLFEYFSETQRNKGNFPGRFSGRQFSNSRSEMNVSTLELGDSALYLCASSFHSGTDTQYFGPGTRLTVL.

The chain couples TRBV4-1 to TRBJ1-5; D unclear. CDR3 size: 19 residues. The germline V and J ends were trimmed by 0 bases and 0 bases, with 18 bases remaining between them. Per germline, CDR1 MGHRA and CDR2 YSYEKL. The DNA of the CDR3 is TGCGCCAGCAGCCAAGATCTACGGGCGGGATCCTCTAGCAATCAGCCCCAGCATTTT. This codes for CASSQDLRAGSSSNQPQHF.

This sequence joins TRBV13 and TRBJ2-7; 13 bases match TRBD2. The germline V gene encodes CDR1 PRHDT and CDR2 FYEKMQ (reference sequence). This CDR3 contains 16 residues. V lost 5 bases, J lost 4 bases, and 8 bases stayed unmatched. The CDR3 is CASSPGLAGAQYEQYF. The CDR3 nucleotides are TGTGCCAGCAGCCCAGGACTAGCGGGGGCCCAATACGAGCAGTACTTC.

The chain has TRBV11-2 and TRBJ2-7; 10 nucleotides line up with TRBD1. Germline V lookup: CDR1 SGHAT, CDR2 FQNNGV. V lost 1 base to trimming and J lost 3 bases; unmatched junction nucleotides: 6. This CDR3 has 16 amino acids. CDR3 protein: CASSLVAGTGVYEQYF. CDR3 coding DNA: TGTGCCAGCAGCTTAGTAGCTGGGACAGGGGTCTACGAGCAGTACTTC.